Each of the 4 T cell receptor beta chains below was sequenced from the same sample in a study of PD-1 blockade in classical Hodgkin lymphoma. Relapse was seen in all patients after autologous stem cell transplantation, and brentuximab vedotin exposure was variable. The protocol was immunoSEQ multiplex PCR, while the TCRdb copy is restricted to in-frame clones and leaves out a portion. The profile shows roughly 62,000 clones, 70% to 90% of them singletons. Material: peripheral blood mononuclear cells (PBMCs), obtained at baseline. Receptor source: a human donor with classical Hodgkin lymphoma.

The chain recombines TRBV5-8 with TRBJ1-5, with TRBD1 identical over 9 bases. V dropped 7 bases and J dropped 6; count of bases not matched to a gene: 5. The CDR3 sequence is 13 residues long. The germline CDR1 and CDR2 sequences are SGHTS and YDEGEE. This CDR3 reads CASAGQGPQPQHF. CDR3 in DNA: TGTGCCAGCGCTGGACAGGGGCCTCAGCCCCAGCATTTT. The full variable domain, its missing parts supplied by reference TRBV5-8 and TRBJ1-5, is EAGVTQSPTHLIKTRGQQATLRCSPISGHTSVYWYQQALGLGLQFLLWYDEGEERNRGNFPPRFSGRQFPNYSSELNVNALELEDSALYLCASAGQGPQPQHFGDGTRLSIL.

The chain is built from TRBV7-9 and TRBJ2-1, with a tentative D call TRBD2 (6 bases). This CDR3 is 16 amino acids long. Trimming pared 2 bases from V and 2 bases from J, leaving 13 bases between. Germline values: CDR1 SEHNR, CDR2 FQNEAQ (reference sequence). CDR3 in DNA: TGTGCCAGCAGCTTAACTAGCTTGGATGCCTACAATGAGCAGTTCTTC. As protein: CASSLTSLDAYNEQFF.

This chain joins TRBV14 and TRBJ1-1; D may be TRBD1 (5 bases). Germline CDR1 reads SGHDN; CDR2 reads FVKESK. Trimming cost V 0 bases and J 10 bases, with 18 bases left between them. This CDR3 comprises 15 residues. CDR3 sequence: CASSQDWAIFGGAFF. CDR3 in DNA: TGTGCCAGCAGCCAAGATTGGGCCATTTTTGGGGGAGCTTTCTTT.

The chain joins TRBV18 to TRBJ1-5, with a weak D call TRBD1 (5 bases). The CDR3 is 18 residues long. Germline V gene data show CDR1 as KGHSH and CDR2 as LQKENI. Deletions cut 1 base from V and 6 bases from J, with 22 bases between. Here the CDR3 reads CASSPRGVGAPPSQPQHF. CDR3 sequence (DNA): TGTGCCAGCTCACCACGGGGGGTCGGGGCCCCTCCCAGTCAGCCCCAGCATTTT. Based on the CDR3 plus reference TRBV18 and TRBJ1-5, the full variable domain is NAGVMQNPRHLVRRRGQEARLRCSPMKGHSHVYWYRQLPEEGLKFMVYLQKENIIDESGMPKERFSAEFPKEGPSILRIQQVVRGDSAAYFCASSPRGVGAPPSQPQHFGDGTRLSIL.